Shown below are 31 T cell receptor beta chains from a single sample sequenced in a study of cytomegalovirus exposure and HLA in healthy donors. Primers for the PCR totalled 60 Vbeta and 13 Jbeta. Only in-frame clones appear in the TCRdb table, and some are missing; sequencing was by immunoSEQ multiplex PCR. The repertoire holds 180,000 or so clones, with 70% to 85% as singletons. Sequenced: PBMCs. All receptors derive from a human donor in good health.

The genes are TRBV9 and TRBJ2-4; possibly TRBD1 for D (7 bases). Germline V CDR1 and CDR2: SGDLS, YYNGEE. V was pared by 4 bases and J by 6 bases, with 17 bases between. The CDR3 has 15 amino acids. CDR3 residues: CASSPGVQGSNIQYF. The CDR3 region has the DNA TGTGCCAGCAGCCCGGGGGTACAGGGGTCAAACATTCAGTACTTC.

About this clone itself: The identical CDR3 is also encoded by other nucleotide sequences in the sample. J is TRBJ1-1 and V is TRBV11-2, with TRBD1 as a possible D gene (5 bases). CDR1 and CDR2 from the germline V gene are SGHAT and FQNNGV. Trimming pared 4 bases from V and 1 base from J, leaving 25 bases between. This CDR3 has 19 amino acids. The CDR3 protein is CASSSALGWRGNGNTEAFF. The CDR3 bases are TGTGCCAGCAGCTCTGCCTTGGGGTGGCGGGGGAATGGGAACACTGAAGCTTTCTTT.

This chain links TRBV27 with TRBJ1-1; 7 bases align to TRBD1. This CDR3 has 14 residues. The trim removed 6 bases at V and 0 bases at J, leaving 4 bases unmatched. Germline V gene lookup returns CDR1 MNHEY and CDR2 SMNVEV (reference sequence). The CDR3 region is CASRAGQLNTEAFF. CDR3 bases: TGTGCCAGCAGGGCGGGACAGTTGAACACTGAAGCTTTCTTT.

Only a few counts were recorded for this clone. In DNA form, the CDR3 reads TGTGCCAGCAGCCCAAGGACAGTTTCCTACGAGCAGTACTTC. Its protein product is CASSPRTVSYEQYF. V is TRBV5-5 and J is TRBJ2-7; possible D gene TRBD1, 6 bases. CDR3 size: 14 residues. V was cut by 4 bases and J by 1 base, with 12 bases left in between. Germline CDR1 and CDR2: SGHKS and YYEKEE (reference sequence).

V usage is TRBV19 and J usage is TRBJ2-7, with 9 bases fitting TRBD2. Germline assignment: CDR1 LNHDA and CDR2 SQIVND (reference sequence). The CDR3 length is 16 residues. J was trimmed by 2 bases and V by 2 bases; bases with no gene match: 7. CDR3 residues: CASSIRRAGGTYEQYF. CDR3 bases: TGTGCCAGTAGTATAAGGCGAGCGGGGGGCACCTACGAGCAGTACTTC. Looking up the rest from reference TRBV19 and TRBJ2-7 gives the full variable domain: DGGITQSPKYLFRKEGQNVTLSCEQNLNHDAMYWYRQDPGQGLRLIYYSQIVNDFQKGDIAEGYSVSREKKESFPLTVTSAQKNPTAFYLCASSIRRAGGTYEQYFGPGTRLTVT.

Points on this clone: Mismatch with germline at one junction end may stem from a read error. Different DNA sequences within this sample yield the same CDR3. V usage is TRBV7-6 and J usage is TRBJ2-5; 7 bases align to TRBD2. CDR3 length equals 19 residues. Germline CDR1 SGHVS, CDR2 FNYEAQ. In DNA, the CDR3 is TGTGCTAGCAGCAAGGGATTTCAGCGGGACTTGAATGACCAAGAGACCCAGTACTTC. Protein: CASSKGFQRDLNDQETQYF. Filled out from reference TRBV7-6 and TRBJ2-5, the complete variable domain reads GAGVSQSPRYKVTKRGQDVALRCDPISGHVSLYWYRQALGQGPEFLTYFNYEAQQDKSGLPNDRFSAERPEGSISTLTIQRTEQRDSAMYRCASSKGFQRDLNDQETQYFGPGTRLLVL.

This clone showed up just a few times. The genes are TRBV30 and TRBJ2-3; D uncertain. Trimming removed 3 bases at V and 1 base at J, with 14 bases between. The germline CDR1 and CDR2 sequences are GTSNPN and SVGIG (reference sequence). There are 15 residues in the CDR3. CDR3 amino acids: CAWRRLVLGTDTQYF. DNA for the CDR3: TGTGCCTGGAGGCGGCTGGTATTAGGCACAGATACGCAGTATTTT. Together with reference TRBV30 and TRBJ2-3, the CDR3 gives the full variable domain: SQTIHQWPATLVQPVGSPLSLECTVEGTSNPNLYWYRQAAGRGLQLLFYSVGIGQISSEVPQNLSASRPQDRQFILSSKKLLLSDSGFYLCAWRRLVLGTDTQYFGPGTRLTVL.

The V gene is TRBV6-5, the J gene TRBJ2-1, with TRBD1 matching over 10 bases. Germline V gene data show CDR1 as MNHEY and CDR2 as SVGAGI. Trimming cost V 6 bases and J 4 bases; bases outside gene matches: 3. The CDR3 loop spans 14 amino acids. CDR3 bases: TGTGCCAGCAGGCTGGACAGGGGGTACAATGAGCAGTTCTTC. Translating it yields CASRLDRGYNEQFF.

In its sample, this clone was seen a few times. V usage is TRBV19 and J usage is TRBJ2-7; 12 nucleotides agree with TRBD1. V was pared by 3 bases and J by 4 bases, with 4 bases of the junction left unmatched. Germline V gene lookup returns CDR1 LNHDA and CDR2 SQIVND (reference sequence). The CDR3 is 15 residues long. The CDR3 sequence: CASSMGTGGRYEQYF. DNA for the CDR3: TGTGCCAGTAGTATGGGGACAGGGGGCAGGTACGAGCAGTACTTC.

The chain has TRBV2 and TRBJ2-3; the D gene is possibly TRBD1 (6 bases). The CDR3 extends over 15 amino acids. Trimming removed 6 bases from V and 2 bases from J, with 15 bases in between. Germline V gives CDR1 SNHLY, CDR2 FYNNEI. The chain's CDR3 is CASSTQGPATDTQYF. As DNA, the CDR3 is TGTGCCAGCAGCACACAGGGCCCGGCCACAGATACGCAGTATTTT. The full variable domain, with the rest looked up from reference TRBV2 and TRBJ2-3, is EPEVTQTPSHQVTQMGQEVILRCVPISNHLYFYWYRQILGQKVEFLVSFYNNEISEKSEIFDDQFSVERPDGSNFTLKIRSTKLEDSAMYFCASSTQGPATDTQYFGPGTRLTVL.

J is TRBJ2-1 and V is TRBV5-1, with TRBD2 matching 14 bases. This CDR3 contains 17 residues. With 4 bases clipped from V and 2 bases from J, the junction kept 5 bases outside the gene matches. Germline V gene lookup returns CDR1 SGHRS and CDR2 YFSETQ. CDR3 loop: CASSSWTSGGTYNEQFF. The CDR3 region has the DNA TGCGCCAGCAGCAGCTGGACTAGCGGGGGGACCTACAATGAGCAGTTCTTC.

This clone occurred once. The chain carries TRBV5-6 and TRBJ2-5; D ambiguous. V was trimmed by 4 bases and J by 2 bases, leaving 9 bases between them. There are 13 residues in the CDR3. CDR1 is SGHDT and CDR2 is YYEEEE in the germline V gene. CDR3 sequence reads: CASSRVFQETQYF. The CDR3 nucleotides are TGTGCCAGCAGCCGGGTATTTCAAGAGACCCAGTACTTC.

The table lists this clone with a count of one. V usage is TRBV6-6 and J usage is TRBJ1-5; D is ambiguous. The CDR3 has 11 amino acids. Germline V lookup: CDR1 MNHNY, CDR2 SVGAGI (reference sequence). Trimming removed 3 bases at V and 9 bases at J, with 6 bases between. The CDR3 sequence: CASSYEGPQHF. The CDR3 DNA reads TGTGCCAGCAGTTATGAGGGGCCCCAGCATTTT.

The chain joins TRBV18 to TRBJ1-2; 11 positions match TRBD1. Germline lookup yields CDR1 KGHSH and CDR2 LQKENI. After removal of 2 bases from V and 7 bases from J, the junction contained 9 bases not matched to a gene. The CDR3 totals 16 residues. The CDR3 protein is CASSPNRGQGASGYTF. The CDR3 nucleotides are TGTGCCAGCTCACCAAACCGCGGACAGGGGGCGAGTGGCTACACCTTC. The full variable domain, completed using reference TRBV18 and TRBJ1-2, is NAGVMQNPRHLVRRRGQEARLRCSPMKGHSHVYWYRQLPEEGLKFMVYLQKENIIDESGMPKERFSAEFPKEGPSILRIQQVVRGDSAAYFCASSPNRGQGASGYTFGSGTRLTVV.

The rearrangement joins TRBV30 to TRBJ1-2, with 8 bases that match TRBD1. With 5 bases clipped from V and 4 bases from J, the junction kept 9 bases outside the gene matches. Germline V gene data show CDR1 as GTSNPN and CDR2 as SVGIG (reference sequence). The CDR3 has 14 residues. The chain's CDR3 is CAWSRQGFGYGYTF. In nucleotides, the CDR3 is TGTGCCTGGTCTAGACAGGGGTTTGGCTATGGCTACACCTTC.

The chain recombines TRBV19 with TRBJ2-2; TRBD2 matches 8 bases. The CDR3 is made up of 15 amino acids. Trimming at V came to 9 bases and at J to 5 bases, leaving 11 bases not matched to a gene. The germline CDR1 and CDR2 sequences are LNHDA and SQIVND (reference sequence). In nucleotides, the CDR3 is TGTGCCAGCTCGGACGGGGGGGTTGGGACCGGGGAGCTGTTTTTT. Its translation is CASSDGGVGTGELFF.

The rearrangement uses TRBV7-3 and TRBJ2-1; 10 bases are shared with TRBD2. With 5 bases clipped from V and 9 bases from J, the junction kept 10 bases outside the gene matches. The CDR3 runs 15 residues. Germline values: CDR1 SGHTA, CDR2 FQGTGA. The CDR3 loop reads CASSLVAGGPGEQFF. The CDR3 DNA follows: TGTGCCAGCAGCCTCGTAGCGGGGGGCCCTGGTGAGCAGTTCTTC.

The J gene is TRBJ1-5, the V gene TRBV30, with D uncertain. The CDR3 extends over 12 amino acids. CDR1 is GTSNPN, CDR2 SVGIG, per germline (reference sequence). V lost 0 bases and J 6 bases, leaving 6 bases between the germline ends. CDR3 protein: CAWSVGSQPQHF. CDR3 sequence (DNA): TGTGCCTGGAGTGTAGGGAGTCAGCCCCAGCATTTT.

The chain uses TRBV7-9 and TRBJ2-7; 10 bases are a match to TRBD2. The CDR3 loop spans 12 amino acids. The J segment lost 7 bases and the V segment lost 5 bases, leaving 2 bases of the junction unmatched. Germline loops: CDR1 SEHNR, CDR2 FQNEAQ (reference sequence). The CDR3 here is CASSAGLAEQYF. The CDR3 DNA reads TGTGCCAGCAGCGCGGGACTAGCGGAGCAGTACTTC.

The chain uses TRBV6-6 and TRBJ2-7, with D uncertain. The CDR3 has 14 amino acids. The V gene lost 7 bases and the J gene lost 2 bases, with 15 bases spanning the gap. Germline CDR1 MNHNY, CDR2 SVGAGI (reference sequence). The CDR3 DNA reads as TGTGCCAGCACCAGCACACACCAGGCCTACGAGCAGTACTTC. Translated: CASTSTHQAYEQYF.

This clone was seen a few times. V gene TRBV7-8 combines with J gene TRBJ2-5, with D possibly TRBD1 on 6 matching bases. The germline CDR1 and CDR2 sequences are SGHVS and FQNEAQ. The CDR3 covers 14 residues. The V and J ends lost 4 bases and 1 base respectively, with 10 bases between them. The chain's CDR3 is CASSSGQSQETQYF. Here the CDR3 DNA reads TGTGCCAGCAGCTCTGGACAGAGCCAAGAGACCCAGTACTTC.

The chain uses TRBV6-5 and TRBJ1-2; D is unclear. There are 13 residues in the CDR3. Between the trimmed V and J ends, which lost 8 bases and 2 bases, there was a span of 12 bases. Germline V gives CDR1 MNHEY, CDR2 SVGAGI. CDR3 amino acids: CASQAIINYGYTF. CDR3 DNA: TGTGCCAGCCAGGCTATTATAAACTATGGCTACACCTTC.

The V call is TRBV6-6, the J call TRBJ1-1; no firm D call. The germline gives CDR1 MNHNY, CDR2 SVGAGI (reference sequence). Trimming removed 10 bases at V and 1 base at J, with 7 bases between. The CDR3 is 11 residues long. CDR3 bases: TGTGCCAACAGCAGGAACACTGAAGCTTTCTTT. Translated: CANSRNTEAFF.

The chain is built from TRBV7-2 and TRBJ2-5; no firm D call. Judging by the DNA end, TRBJ2-7 fits better; the J call may be wrong. Germline V gene data show CDR1 as SGHTA and CDR2 as FQGNSA. There are 12 residues in the CDR3. The CDR3 reads CASSLNRYEQYF. The CDR3 DNA sequence: TGTGCCAGCAGCTTAAACAGATACGAGCAGTACTTC.

The rearrangement uses TRBV7-9 and TRBJ1-5; D is undetermined. There are 13 residues in the CDR3. The germline gives CDR1 SEHNR, CDR2 FQNEAQ (reference sequence). The DNA for the CDR3 is TGTGCTACTACCTCCGGAGGGAATCAGCCCCAGCATTTT. Its translation is CATTSGGNQPQHF. Filled out from reference TRBV7-9 and TRBJ1-5, the complete variable domain reads DTGVSQNPRHKITKRGQNVTFRCDPISEHNRLYWYRQTLGQGPEFLTYFQNEAQLEKSRLLSDRFSAERPKGSFSTLEIQRTEQGDSAMYLCATTSGGNQPQHFGDGTRLSIL.

The chain couples TRBV2 to TRBJ1-1; 7 bases map to TRBD1. This CDR3 comprises 16 residues. V lost 4 bases and J lost 0; bases outside the gene matches: 8. The V gene's germline CDR1 is SNHLY and CDR2 FYNNEI. DNA for the CDR3: TGTGCCAGCAGTGGAGAGAGGGGACAGATGAACACTGAAGCTTTCTTT. As protein: CASSGERGQMNTEAFF.

The rearrangement links TRBV9 to TRBJ2-7, with 8 bases identical to TRBD2. CDR1 is SGDLS, CDR2 YYNGEE, per germline. The CDR3 sequence is 15 residues long. The ends lost 4 bases at V and 4 bases at J; junction bases unmatched: 10. The CDR3 loop reads CASSPLSGGKYEQYF. The CDR3 region has the DNA TGTGCCAGCAGCCCCCTATCGGGGGGGAAATACGAGCAGTACTTC.

The V call is TRBV2, the J call TRBJ1-4, with 9 bases lining up with TRBD1. Germline-derived CDR1 and CDR2 are SNHLY and FYNNEI. CDR3 length: 14 amino acids. Unmatched junction bases numbered 4, after V lost 6 bases and J lost 5 bases. CDR3 in amino acids: CASRWTGENEKLFF. CDR3 DNA sequence: TGTGCCAGCAGGTGGACAGGGGAAAATGAAAAACTGTTTTTT.

This chain uses TRBV6-6 with TRBJ2-1; D possibly corresponds to TRBD2 (5 bases). The CDR3 covers 14 residues. The V end lost 4 bases, the J end lost 2 bases, and 9 bases lay between the germline ends. In germline, CDR1 is MNHNY, CDR2 SVGAGI (reference sequence). CDR3 sequence (DNA): TGTGCCAGCAGTTCCCGGGATACCTACAATGAGCAGTTCTTC. Translating gives CASSSRDTYNEQFF.

The genes are TRBV4-1 and TRBJ2-7, with no clear D. The germline V gene has CDR1 MGHRA and CDR2 YSYEKL. Trimming took off 4 bases at V and 5 bases at J, with 9 bases between the two ends. The CDR3 is 12 residues long. The DNA for the CDR3 is TGCGCCAGCAGCCGCTCTACCGACGAGCAGTACTTC. It codes for CASSRSTDEQYF.

This clone was observed a handful of times. The chain combines TRBV2 with TRBJ1-5; 7 nucleotides agree with TRBD1. With V trimmed by 4 bases and J by 6 bases, 6 bases remained unmatched. CDR1 is SNHLY, CDR2 FYNNEI, per germline. This CDR3 comprises 14 residues. This CDR3 reads CASSVQGTGQPQHF. CDR3 sequence (DNA): TGTGCCAGCAGTGTACAGGGGACCGGTCAGCCCCAGCATTTT.